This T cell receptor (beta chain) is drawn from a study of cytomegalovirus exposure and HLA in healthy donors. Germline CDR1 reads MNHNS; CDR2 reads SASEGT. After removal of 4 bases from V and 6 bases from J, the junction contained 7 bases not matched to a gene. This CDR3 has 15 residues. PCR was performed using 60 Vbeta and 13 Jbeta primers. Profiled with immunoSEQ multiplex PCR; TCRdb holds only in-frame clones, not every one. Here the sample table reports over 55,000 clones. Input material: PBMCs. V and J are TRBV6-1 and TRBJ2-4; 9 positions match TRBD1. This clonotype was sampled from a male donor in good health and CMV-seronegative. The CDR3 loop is CASSGTGESGNIQYF. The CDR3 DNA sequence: TGTGCCAGCAGTGGGACAGGGGAAAGTGGAAACATTCAGTACTTC.